This T cell receptor beta chain was profiled in a study of T-cell reconstitution after alpha-beta-depleted transplantation in children. The CDR3 has 12 amino acids. CDR1 is SGHRS and CDR2 is YFSETQ in the germline V gene. The V end lost 3 bases, the J end lost 6 bases, and 10 bases lay between the germline ends. This clonotype occurred many times. TCRbeta library construction was performed incorporating unique molecular identifiers. TCRdb called the PCR reads again in MiXCR, with one record for every CDR3 protein. The table lists about 610,000 distinct CDR3 sequences, 8% to 11% of them singletons. The gene calls are TRBV5-1 and TRBJ2-7; D ambiguous. The TCR was taken from a human donor who donated a stem cell graft to a child with acute myeloid leukemia. Material: PBMCs from the stem cell graft donor, obtained from the stem cell graft. CDR3 in DNA: TGCGCCAGCAGCTACACGCCTAGCGAGCAGTACTTC. It codes for CASSYTPSEQYF.